One sample yielded the 14 T cell receptor beta chains listed below, sequenced in a study of cytomegalovirus exposure and HLA in healthy donors. The PCR ran on 60 Vbeta and 13 Jbeta primers. Here immunoSEQ multiplex PCR was the method, and the copy in TCRdb shows in-frame clones only, minus some. Here the sample spans about 150,000 clones, 80% being singletons. The sequenced material came from PBMCs. The receptors shown here come from a woman aged 40 to 50 in good health and CMV-seropositive.

The chain couples TRBV5-1 to TRBJ1-3; a possible D gene is TRBD1 (5 bases). The CDR3 length is 16 residues. Germline values: CDR1 SGHRS, CDR2 YFSETQ. The V end was cut by 0 bases, the J end by 2 bases, with 12 bases between. DNA for the CDR3: TGCGCCAGCAGCTTGGCAACAGGCTTGGCTGGAAACACCATATATTTT. Amino acid sequence: CASSLATGLAGNTIYF.

This clone was counted only a few times. In DNA, the CDR3 is TGTGCCAGCAGCCGGAAGGGGGCTATGAACACTGAAGCTTTCTTT. This encodes CASSRKGAMNTEAFF. The chain has TRBV5-6 and TRBJ1-1, with 7 bases fitting TRBD1. Looked up from germline, CDR1 is SGHDT and CDR2 is YYEEEE. The CDR3 extends over 15 amino acids. V lost 4 bases and J lost 0; bases outside the gene matches: 6.

Comment on this clone: An end of the junction does not agree with germline; a read error may underlie this. As DNA, the CDR3 is TGTGCCAGTAGTACTCACTCTCCGACAGGTTCGAAAACCGGGGAGCTGTTTTTT. It translates to CASSTHSPTGSKTGELFF. This sequence joins TRBV19 and TRBJ2-2; TRBD1 is a possible D gene (6 bases). From germline, CDR1 is LNHDA and CDR2 SQIVND (reference sequence). The CDR3 runs to 18 residues.

This clone was counted a single time. This rearrangement joins TRBV19 to TRBJ1-4; D unresolved. CDR3 length equals 14 residues. V gave up 4 bases and J gave up 5 bases, with 11 bases separating them. Germline V gives CDR1 LNHDA, CDR2 SQIVND (reference sequence). The CDR3 region is CASSRSGGNEKLFF. The CDR3 region has the DNA TGTGCCAGTAGTAGGAGCGGTGGGAATGAAAAACTGTTTTTT.

This chain joins TRBV4-2 and TRBJ2-3; TRBD2 matches at 9 bases. V gave up 1 base and J gave up 5 bases; unmatched junction bases: 13. The CDR3 has 18 residues. CDR1 is LGHNA, CDR2 YNFKEQ, per germline. In DNA, the CDR3 is TGTGCCAGCAGCCAAGTCCCTGGTAGCGGGAGAAATGGAGATACGCAGTATTTT. Translated, it gives CASSQVPGSGRNGDTQYF.

The J gene is TRBJ2-7, the V gene TRBV2, with D perhaps matching TRBD2 (6 bases). The CDR3 sequence is 15 residues long. Germline V gene sequence: CDR1 SNHLY, CDR2 FYNNEI. Trimming shortened V by 7 bases and J by 1 base, and 17 bases separated the two germline ends. The CDR3 nucleotides are TGTGCCAGCAACTCTTGGGACTCACTATCCTACGAGCAGTACTTC. It translates to CASNSWDSLSYEQYF. The full variable domain, with the rest looked up from reference TRBV2 and TRBJ2-7, is EPEVTQTPSHQVTQMGQEVILRCVPISNHLYFYWYRQILGQKVEFLVSFYNNEISEKSEIFDDQFSVERPDGSNFTLKIRSTKLEDSAMYFCASNSWDSLSYEQYFGPGTRLTVT.

The rearrangement uses TRBV11-2 and TRBJ2-7, with TRBD2 matching 12 bases. From germline, CDR1 is SGHAT and CDR2 FQNNGV. The J segment lost 1 base and the V segment lost 4 bases, leaving 8 bases of the junction unmatched. The CDR3 consists of 17 residues. The CDR3 DNA reads TGTGCCAGCAGCTGGTCGGGACTAGCGGGCTCTTCCTACGAGCAGTACTTC. Translated, it gives CASSWSGLAGSSYEQYF.

The chain has TRBV19 and TRBJ1-1, with 7 nucleotides matching TRBD1. The CDR3 sequence is 16 residues long. Per the germline V gene, CDR1 is LNHDA and CDR2 is SQIVND (reference sequence). With V trimmed by 1 base and J by 0 bases, 5 bases remained unmatched. In DNA form, the CDR3 reads TGTGCCAGTAGTATAGGAGGGACAGTCTTGAACACTGAAGCTTTCTTT. Translation gives CASSIGGTVLNTEAFF.

This clone came up once. The V and J genes are TRBV18 and TRBJ2-1, with TRBD2 matching 12 bases. There are 18 residues in the CDR3. Germline lookup yields CDR1 KGHSH and CDR2 LQKENI. Germline trimming cut 3 bases from V and 2 bases from J; bases unmatched to any gene: 8. CDR3 region: CASSPLTSGRSPYNEQFF. The CDR3 region has the DNA TGTGCCAGCTCACCTTTGACTAGCGGGAGATCTCCCTACAATGAGCAGTTCTTC. Combining the CDR3 with reference TRBV18 and TRBJ2-1 gives the whole variable domain NAGVMQNPRHLVRRRGQEARLRCSPMKGHSHVYWYRQLPEEGLKFMVYLQKENIIDESGMPKERFSAEFPKEGPSILRIQQVVRGDSAAYFCASSPLTSGRSPYNEQFFGPGTRLTVL.

The V gene is TRBV5-4, the J gene TRBJ2-5; a weak D match, TRBD1 (6 bases). This CDR3 spans 15 amino acids. Germline V CDR1 and CDR2: SGHNT, YYREEE (reference sequence). The V end lost 1 base, the J end lost 5 bases, and 15 bases lay between the germline ends. This CDR3 is CASSLNGRGLETQYF. As DNA, the CDR3 is TGTGCCAGCAGCTTGAACGGCAGGGGTTTGGAGACCCAGTACTTC.

V usage is TRBV15 and J usage is TRBJ2-5; D is uncertain. V lost 0 bases and J lost 1, with 9 bases in between. From germline, CDR1 is LNHNV and CDR2 YYDKDF (reference sequence). This CDR3 spans 15 amino acids. This CDR3 is CATSREPRFQETQYF. CDR3 coding DNA: TGTGCCACCAGCAGAGAGCCTCGGTTCCAAGAGACCCAGTACTTC.

The rearrangement links TRBV5-1 to TRBJ1-1; D perhaps matches TRBD1 (5 bases). The CDR3 contains 15 residues. The V end lost 3 bases, the J end lost 3 bases, and 15 bases lay between the germline ends. Germline values: CDR1 SGHRS, CDR2 YFSETQ. CDR3: CASSSQGNSDTEAFF. For the CDR3, the DNA is TGCGCCAGCAGCTCCCAGGGAAATTCGGACACTGAAGCTTTCTTT.

This chain uses TRBV27 with TRBJ1-5, with TRBD1 matching 8 bases. Looked up from germline, CDR1 is MNHEY and CDR2 is SMNVEV (reference sequence). The CDR3 length is 18 residues. V lost 5 bases and J lost 3; bases outside the gene matches: 15. In nucleotides, the CDR3 is TGTGCCAGCAGTCCCGGACAGGGAAGGGGCCCGGACAATCAGCCCCAGCATTTT. The encoded protein is CASSPGQGRGPDNQPQHF.

The rearrangement uses TRBV15 and TRBJ2-7; possible D gene TRBD2, 6 bases. The length of the CDR3 is 12 residues. Germline V lookup: CDR1 LNHNV, CDR2 YYDKDF (reference sequence). V was pared by 11 bases and J by 2 bases, with 13 bases between. The CDR3 DNA reads as TGTGCCGTAGGGACTGAGCCCTACGAGCAGTACTTC. Amino acid sequence: CAVGTEPYEQYF.